This T cell receptor (beta chain) was documented in a study of blood T cells in healthy people across ages (dated by TCRdb to 2014 to 2015). In the study overall: In model experiments, roughly one uniquely barcoded TCR beta cDNA molecule per two T cells was captured by template switching. To track age-related changes in TCR beta repertoire diversity, the study relied on deep sequencing normalized with unique cDNA molecular identifiers. The donors were divided into four age groups: young (average around 15 years), middle-aged (approximately 42), aged (approximately 62) and long-lived (roughly 86). To avoid experimental bias, donors of different ages were spread randomly across the sequencing lanes. The study analyzed two additional independent replicas of 1 million unique cDNA reads from the same blood draw for two donors, one aged 18 to 29 and one aged 80 or older. Study-wide findings and limitations: Because donor CMV infection status was unknown, age-related changes in expanded clonotypes were potentially confounded. As age increased, observed TCR beta diversity per million T cells dropped in a roughly linear way, and a significant reduction was already evident by age about 40. Compared with the aged group, more naive CD4+ T cells, fewer expanded clones and increased TCR diversity were shown by the long-lived group, suggesting age selection. There was a strong correlation between observed TCR beta diversity and the percentage of naive T cells measured by flow cytometry. Because profiling used bulk unsorted PBMCs, naive and antigen-experienced compartments could not be compared conclusively. Estimates of total diversity from one million sequenced T cells were regarded as lower bounds and underestimates.

The method behind the library was 5' RACE. Sequencing was performed on an Illumina HiSeq 2500. A second roughly 7 to 11 cycle PCR used a sample-barcoded 5' primer and a J-beta primer mix. Each TCR beta cDNA molecule received a unique molecular identifier from a template-switch 5' adaptor carrying 12 random nucleotides. Each sample yielded at least 2.5 million CDR3-containing paired-end reads. First-strand cDNA synthesis was performed from all RNA using the Mint cDNA synthesis kit, with priming by a TRBC-specific oligonucleotide. After uracil-DNA glycosylase treatment, a first 18-cycle PCR used universal primers M1SS and BC2_uni_R on all cDNA. The study's processing was this. For normalization, 1 million high-quality reads, each with a distinct molecular identifier, were randomly selected from each sample. Instead of being binned into consensus sequences, reads with shared molecular identifiers were discarded. CDR3 identification, clonotype clustering and error correction used MiTCR with a Q25 quality threshold and the strictest error-elimination algorithm. A nonparametric unseen species model with Euler transformation was used to estimate lower-bound total TCR beta diversity. In-frame beta chains were kept once TCRdb had trimmed the public reads at Q25 with fastp and called clones with MiXCR. Entries are consolidated by CDR3 protein sequence, retaining the most common genes and DNA. These V and J calls originate from TCRdb's pipeline instead of the authors' own analysis. Within this sample are roughly 640,000 distinct CDR3 sequences, with under 30% of them counted one time only. 15% to 19% of the sample is in the top ten clones.

The sample holds many counts of this clonotype. The target of this receptor is not known. The sample holds no much larger clone one base away, and base qualities are not on file. The approximately 39 donors, aged 6 to 90 years, were systemically healthy Caucasian individuals from Russia. Around 9.7 milliliters of peripheral blood were collected from each donor into EDTA-treated Vacutainer tubes. Ficoll-Paque density-gradient centrifugation was used to isolate PBMCs, with at least 6.5 million per sample. Total RNA was extracted from PBMCs with Trizol reagent, with at least 6 micrograms obtained per sample. The percentages of naive CD45RAhigh/CD27high T cells were determined by flow cytometry on a PBMC aliquot from every donor. The CDR3 has 14 amino acids, counting the end cysteine and phenylalanine. Just CDR3 DNA is preserved here, 42 bases in frame from base 1. CDR1 and CDR2, looked up from the germline V gene, are LGHNA and YSLEER. V is reduced by 0 bases and J by 5 bases, leaving a spacing of 8 bases between them.

Specimen: blood. This chain joins TRBV4-3 to TRBJ1-5; the D gene cannot be named for sure. This TCR came from a woman of 80 years or more in good health. The sequenced DNA: TGCGCCAGCAGCCAAGATGAGAGGTATCAGCCCCAGCATTTT. Translated, it reads CASSQDERYQPQHF.